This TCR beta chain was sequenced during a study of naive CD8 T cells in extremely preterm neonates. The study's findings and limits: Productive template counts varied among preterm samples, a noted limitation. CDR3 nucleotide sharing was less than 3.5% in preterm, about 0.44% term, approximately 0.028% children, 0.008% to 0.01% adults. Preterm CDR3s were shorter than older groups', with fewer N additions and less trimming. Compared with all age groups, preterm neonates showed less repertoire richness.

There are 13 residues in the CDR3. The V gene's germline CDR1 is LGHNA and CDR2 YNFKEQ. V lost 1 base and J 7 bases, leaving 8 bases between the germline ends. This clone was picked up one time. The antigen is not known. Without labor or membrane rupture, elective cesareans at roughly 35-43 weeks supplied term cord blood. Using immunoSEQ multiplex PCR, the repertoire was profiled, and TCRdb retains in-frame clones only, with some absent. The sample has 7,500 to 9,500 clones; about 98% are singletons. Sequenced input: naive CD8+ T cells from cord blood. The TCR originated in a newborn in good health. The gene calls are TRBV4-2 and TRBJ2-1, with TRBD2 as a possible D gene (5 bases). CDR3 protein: CASSQVAGNEQFF. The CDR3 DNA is TGTGCCAGCAGCCAAGTCGCGGGTAATGAGCAGTTCTTC.